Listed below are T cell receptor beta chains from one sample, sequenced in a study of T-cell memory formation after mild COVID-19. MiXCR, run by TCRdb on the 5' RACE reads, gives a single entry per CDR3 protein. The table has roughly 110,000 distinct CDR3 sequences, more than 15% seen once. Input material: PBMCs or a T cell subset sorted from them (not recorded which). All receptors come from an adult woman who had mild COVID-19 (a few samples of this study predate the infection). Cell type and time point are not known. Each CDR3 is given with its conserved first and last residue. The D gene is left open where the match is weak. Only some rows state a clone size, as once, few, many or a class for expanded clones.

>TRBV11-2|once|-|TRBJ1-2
CASSFRAGSYGYTF
TGTGCCAGCAGCTTTAGAGCGGGCAGCTATGGCTACACCTTC
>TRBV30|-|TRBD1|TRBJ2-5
CAWSPDREWGETQYF
TGTGCCTGGAGTCCCGACAGGGAGTGGGGAGAGACCCAGTACTTC
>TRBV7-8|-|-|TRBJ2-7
CASSLDTTAYEQYF
TGTGCCAGCAGCTTAGACACCACAGCCTACGAGCAGTACTTC
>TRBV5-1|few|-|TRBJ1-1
CASSRGSGSEAFF
TGCGCCAGCAGCCGGGGGAGCGGGAGTGAAGCTTTCTTT
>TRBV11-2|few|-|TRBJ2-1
CASSPFTDSYNEQFF
TGTGCCAGCAGCCCTTTTACGGACTCATACAATGAGCAGTTCTTC
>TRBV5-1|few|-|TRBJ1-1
CASSFFGGNTEAFF
TGCGCCAGCAGCTTCTTCGGTGGGAACACTGAAGCTTTCTTT
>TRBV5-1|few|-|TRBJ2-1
CASSLGELQFF
TGCGCCAGCAGCTTGGGGGAACTACAGTTCTTC
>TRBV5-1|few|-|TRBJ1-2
CASSLTYARGDYGYTF
TGCGCCAGCAGCTTGACGTATGCCAGGGGAGACTATGGCTACACCTTC
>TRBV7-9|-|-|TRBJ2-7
CASSSTKGGYEQYF
TGTGCCAGCAGCTCCACTAAGGGAGGCTACGAGCAGTACTTC
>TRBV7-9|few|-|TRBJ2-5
CASSLISGPVWETQYF
TGTGCCAGCAGCTTGATCTCGGGTCCGGTTTGGGAGACCCAGTACTTC
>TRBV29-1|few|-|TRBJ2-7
CSVERGIVNEQYF
TGCAGCGTTGAAAGGGGAATAGTTAACGAGCAGTACTTC
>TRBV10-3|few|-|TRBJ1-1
CAISESREGLGTEAFF
TGTGCCATCAGTGAGTCGCGTGAGGGTTTGGGCACTGAAGCTTTCTTT
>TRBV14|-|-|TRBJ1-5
CASSQNIQPQHF
TGTGCCAGCAGCCAAAACATTCAGCCCCAGCATTTT
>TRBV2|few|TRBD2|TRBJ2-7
CASSDATSLGEQYF
TGTGCCAGCAGTGATGCGACTAGCCTCGGCGAGCAGTACTTC
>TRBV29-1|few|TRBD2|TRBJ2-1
CSAFGGIAGVIKNEQFF
TGCAGCGCCTTCGGCGGAATAGCGGGAGTTATAAAGAATGAGCAGTTCTTC
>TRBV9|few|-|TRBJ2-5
CASSVGGGLAQETQYF
TGTGCCAGCAGCGTAGGTGGGGGGTTGGCGCAAGAGACCCAGTACTTC
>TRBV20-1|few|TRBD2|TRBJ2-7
CSAGTSGSYEQYF
TGCAGTGCTGGGACTAGCGGGAGCTACGAGCAGTACTTC
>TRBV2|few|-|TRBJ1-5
CASSEGQGNQPQHF
TGTGCCAGCAGTGAAGGGCAGGGCAATCAGCCCCAGCATTTT
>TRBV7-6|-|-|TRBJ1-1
CASSLEPKGDTEAFF
TGTGCCAGCAGCTTAGAACCTAAGGGTGACACTGAAGCTTTCTTT
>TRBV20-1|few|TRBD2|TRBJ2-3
CSARDPASGILRTDTQYF
TGCAGTGCTAGAGATCCGGCTAGCGGGATTCTGCGCACAGATACGCAGTATTTT
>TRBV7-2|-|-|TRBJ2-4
CASSFWGVNIQYF
TGTGCCAGCAGCTTTTGGGGGGTAAACATTCAGTACTTC
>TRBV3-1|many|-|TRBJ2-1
CASSQPLGGGSNNEQFF
TGTGCCAGCAGCCAACCCCTAGGGGGAGGCAGTAACAATGAGCAGTTCTTC
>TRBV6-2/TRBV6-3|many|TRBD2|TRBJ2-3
CASSYGAGGADTQYF
TGTGCCAGCAGTTACGGAGCGGGAGGGGCAGATACGCAGTATTTT
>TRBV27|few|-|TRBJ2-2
CASSPRQGASQREGPGELFF
TGTGCCAGCAGTCCCCGACAGGGGGCTTCACAGCGGGAGGGCCCCGGGGAGCTGTTTTTT
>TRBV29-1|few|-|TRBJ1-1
CSVEGSGIEAFF
TGCAGCGTTGAAGGATCCGGGATTGAAGCTTTCTTT
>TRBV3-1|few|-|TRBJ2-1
CASSQGRETRGFEQFF
TGTGCCAGCAGCCAAGGTCGTGAGACTAGGGGGTTTGAGCAGTTCTTC
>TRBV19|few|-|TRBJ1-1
CASSISGSGGTEAFF
TGTGCCAGTAGTATTTCAGGATCGGGTGGTACTGAAGCTTTCTTT
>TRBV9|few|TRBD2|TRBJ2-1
CASQGLAGGHEQFF
TGTGCCAGCCAGGGGCTAGCGGGGGGGCATGAGCAGTTCTTC
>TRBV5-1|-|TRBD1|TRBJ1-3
CASSYGQGGSGNTIYF
TGCGCCAGCAGCTATGGACAGGGTGGCTCTGGAAACACCATATATTTT
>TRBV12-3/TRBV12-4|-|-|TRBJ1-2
CASSPGSLLGYTF
TGTGCCAGCAGTCCAGGGAGCCTCCTAGGCTACACCTTC
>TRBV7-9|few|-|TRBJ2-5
CASRVGGWRETQYF
TGTGCCAGCAGAGTGGGGGGCTGGAGGGAGACCCAGTACTTC
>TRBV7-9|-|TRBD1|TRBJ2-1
CASSLGTGFEDNEQFF
TGTGCCAGCAGCTTAGGGACAGGGTTCGAAGACAATGAGCAGTTCTTC
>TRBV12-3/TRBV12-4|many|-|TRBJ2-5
CASSPGTAYQETQYF
TGTGCCAGCAGTCCGGGGACGGCGTACCAAGAGACCCAGTACTTC
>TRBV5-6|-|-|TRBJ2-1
CASSLDTISSNEQFF
TGTGCCAGCAGCTTGGACACGATCTCCTCCAATGAGCAGTTCTTC
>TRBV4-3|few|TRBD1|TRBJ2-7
CASSQGQGMAYEQYF
TGCGCCAGCAGCCAAGGACAGGGGATGGCCTACGAGCAGTACTTC
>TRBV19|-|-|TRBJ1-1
CASSIVTGLNTEAFF
TGTGCCAGTAGTATAGTTACAGGGCTGAACACTGAAGCTTTCTTT
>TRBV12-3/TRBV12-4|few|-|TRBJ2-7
CASSYDYSHEQYF
TGTGCCAGCAGCTACGACTACTCCCACGAGCAGTACTTC
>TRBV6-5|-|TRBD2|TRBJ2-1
CASSPGGVNEQFF
TGTGCCAGCAGTCCGGGAGGGGTCAATGAGCAGTTCTTC
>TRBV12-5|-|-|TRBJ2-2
CATPSNTGELFF
TGTGCTACTCCCTCGAACACCGGGGAGCTGTTTTTT
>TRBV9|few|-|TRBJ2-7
CASSVGGNGGDEQYF
TGTGCCAGCAGCGTAGGAGGGAACGGGGGAGACGAGCAGTACTTC
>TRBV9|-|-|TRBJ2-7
CASSATGSSDFEQYF
TGTGCCAGCAGCGCCACAGGTTCTTCAGATTTCGAGCAGTACTTC
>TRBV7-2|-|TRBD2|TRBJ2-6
CASSLRASGTQGGANVLTF
TGTGCCAGCAGCCTTAGGGCTAGCGGGACCCAGGGAGGGGCCAACGTCCTGACTTTC
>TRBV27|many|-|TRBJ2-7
CASRYYQTGREQYF
TGTGCCAGCAGATACTATCAGACAGGACGGGAGCAGTACTTC
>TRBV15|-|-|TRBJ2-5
CATSREVGGQTQYF
TGTGCCACCAGCAGAGAGGTTGGGGGGCAGACCCAGTACTTC
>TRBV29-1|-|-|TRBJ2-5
CSVLTLDRGRYPETQYF
TGCAGCGTCTTAACCCTCGATCGGGGGAGATATCCAGAGACCCAGTACTTC
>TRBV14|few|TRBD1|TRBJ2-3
CASSQGALEGDTQYF
TGTGCCAGCAGTCAGGGGGCACTGGAGGGAGATACGCAGTATTTT
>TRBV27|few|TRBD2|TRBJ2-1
CASGLIAGGEQFF
TGTGCCAGCGGACTAATAGCGGGAGGGGAGCAGTTCTTC
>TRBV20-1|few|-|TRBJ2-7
CSARDPAFSYEQYF
TGCAGTGCTAGAGATCCAGCGTTCTCCTACGAGCAGTACTTC
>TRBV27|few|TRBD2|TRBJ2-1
CASSLVPSGSVSSYNEQFF
TGTGCCAGCAGTTTAGTGCCTAGCGGGAGCGTAAGCTCCTACAATGAGCAGTTCTTC
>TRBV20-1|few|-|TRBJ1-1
CSAREDVGNTEAFF
TGCAGTGCTAGAGAAGACGTGGGAAACACTGAAGCTTTCTTT
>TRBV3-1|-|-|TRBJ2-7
CASSQGPGFLRYEQYF
TGTGCCAGCAGCCAGGGACCGGGGTTCCTGCGCTACGAGCAGTACTTC
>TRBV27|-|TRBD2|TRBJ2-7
CASRKIGGRGSYEQYF
TGTGCCAGCAGGAAAATCGGCGGGAGGGGTTCCTACGAGCAGTACTTC
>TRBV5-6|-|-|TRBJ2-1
CASSLYPGEQFF
TGTGCCAGCAGCTTATACCCCGGTGAGCAGTTCTTC
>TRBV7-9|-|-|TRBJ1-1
CASSLDSGNTEAFF
TGTGCCAGCAGCCTGGATTCAGGGAACACTGAAGCTTTCTTT
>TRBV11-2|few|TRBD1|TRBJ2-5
CASSPGTGGVETQYF
TGTGCCAGCAGTCCCGGGACAGGGGGCGTGGAGACCCAGTACTTC
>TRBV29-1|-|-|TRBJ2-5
CSVDRGSLKETQYF
TGCAGCGTTGATAGAGGATCCCTAAAAGAGACCCAGTACTTC
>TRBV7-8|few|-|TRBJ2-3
CASSPLDRFTDTQYF
TGTGCCAGCAGCCCCCTCGACCGTTTCACAGATACGCAGTATTTT
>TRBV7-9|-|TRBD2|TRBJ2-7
CASSLVGGDYDYEQYF
TGTGCCAGCAGCTTAGTCGGGGGGGATTACGACTACGAGCAGTACTTC
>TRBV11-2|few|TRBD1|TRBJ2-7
CASSLSGQGNYEQYF
TGTGCCAGCAGCTTATCAGGACAGGGGAACTACGAGCAGTACTTC
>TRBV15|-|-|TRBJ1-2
CATSRPIATGVNYGYTF
TGTGCCACCAGCAGACCCATCGCGACCGGGGTAAACTATGGCTACACCTTC